A selection of T cell receptor beta chains follows, all from one sample in a study of identical twins. MiXCR, run by TCRdb on the 5' RACE reads, gives a single entry per CDR3 protein. The table lists 450,000 or so distinct CDR3 sequences, roughly an eighth of them singletons. These data also formed part of another study, on yellow fever vaccine responses in identical twins.

Sequencing used CD4+ T cells sorted from blood. The receptors originated from a woman between 18 and 30 years old in good health. CDR3s leave out the opening cysteine and the closing phenylalanine or tryptophan. Fields, in order: clone size, V gene, J gene, CDR3 protein. Size tells how often a clone was seen (once, few, many) or the class of an expanded clone, and some rows leave it out.

clone_size: many
v_call: TRBV18
j_call: TRBJ2-3
cdr3_aa: ASSPSADTQY

clone_size: few
v_call: TRBV27
j_call: TRBJ2-7
cdr3_aa: ASRIRATFSYEQY

clone_size: NA
v_call: TRBV12-3/TRBV12-4
j_call: TRBJ2-7
cdr3_aa: ASSNGLAGFEQY

clone_size: many
v_call: TRBV10-3
j_call: TRBJ2-7
cdr3_aa: AISRTGLVYEQY

clone_size: many
v_call: TRBV12-3/TRBV12-4
j_call: TRBJ2-5
cdr3_aa: ASSFLGTSGETQY

clone_size: NA
v_call: TRBV20-1
j_call: TRBJ2-3
cdr3_aa: SLGSPTDTQY

clone_size: few
v_call: TRBV5-1
j_call: TRBJ2-1
cdr3_aa: ASSQPDRNYNEQF

clone_size: few
v_call: TRBV5-4
j_call: TRBJ2-5
cdr3_aa: ASSSLPLETQY

clone_size: many
v_call: TRBV7-2
j_call: TRBJ1-1
cdr3_aa: ASSFRDRGLTEAF

clone_size: NA
v_call: TRBV20-1
j_call: TRBJ2-7
cdr3_aa: SATKDRGVYEQY

clone_size: few
v_call: TRBV18
j_call: TRBJ2-2
cdr3_aa: ASSPLRQLALGRENTGELF

clone_size: few
v_call: TRBV7-7
j_call: TRBJ2-5
cdr3_aa: ASSLGQGGLVTQY

clone_size: NA
v_call: TRBV5-1
j_call: TRBJ2-5
cdr3_aa: ASRGLAGLQETQY

clone_size: few
v_call: TRBV6-6
j_call: TRBJ2-5
cdr3_aa: ASRKTGAETQY

clone_size: many
v_call: TRBV12-3/TRBV12-4
j_call: TRBJ2-5
cdr3_aa: ASSPTAAGETQY

clone_size: many
v_call: TRBV7-2
j_call: TRBJ1-2
cdr3_aa: ASSLAIPPPYYGYT

clone_size: many
v_call: TRBV15
j_call: TRBJ2-1
cdr3_aa: ATSGISSGSGEQF

clone_size: few
v_call: TRBV3-1
j_call: TRBJ1-1
cdr3_aa: ASSQVSGGNTEAF

clone_size: many
v_call: TRBV28
j_call: TRBJ2-5
cdr3_aa: ASSSPVETQY

clone_size: few
v_call: TRBV7-2
j_call: TRBJ1-6
cdr3_aa: ASSLRGGVLH

clone_size: NA
v_call: TRBV5-5
j_call: TRBJ2-3
cdr3_aa: ASSPFYTGSTDTQY

clone_size: NA
v_call: TRBV7-2
j_call: TRBJ2-1
cdr3_aa: ASRPSGTYNEQF

clone_size: NA
v_call: TRBV29-1
j_call: TRBJ2-1
cdr3_aa: SVAASGNNEQF

clone_size: few
v_call: TRBV6-2/TRBV6-3
j_call: TRBJ2-7
cdr3_aa: ASAGGGSYEQY

clone_size: NA
v_call: TRBV6-5
j_call: TRBJ1-4
cdr3_aa: ASSYSGGVGEKLF

clone_size: few
v_call: TRBV18
j_call: TRBJ1-1
cdr3_aa: ASSPPGGRWDTEAF

clone_size: NA
v_call: TRBV3-1
j_call: TRBJ2-7
cdr3_aa: ASRPGTGNAYEQY

clone_size: few
v_call: TRBV5-5
j_call: TRBJ2-1
cdr3_aa: ASSQVGLAGGEQF

clone_size: NA
v_call: TRBV5-6
j_call: TRBJ2-1
cdr3_aa: AMGPGAAWRAGNEQF

clone_size: few
v_call: TRBV9
j_call: TRBJ2-3
cdr3_aa: ASSVVAARDTQY

clone_size: NA
v_call: TRBV6-5
j_call: TRBJ2-1
cdr3_aa: ASSYRASGTRSYNEQF

clone_size: few
v_call: TRBV2
j_call: TRBJ2-5
cdr3_aa: ASTILRAETQY

clone_size: NA
v_call: TRBV25-1
j_call: TRBJ2-1
cdr3_aa: ASSGTLGTPGSYNEQF

clone_size: few
v_call: TRBV7-8
j_call: TRBJ2-1
cdr3_aa: ASSLRDRGGFEQF

clone_size: NA
v_call: TRBV28
j_call: TRBJ2-5
cdr3_aa: ASSLGGRTDWETQY

clone_size: few
v_call: TRBV27
j_call: TRBJ2-2
cdr3_aa: ASSLAGGATTGELF

clone_size: NA
v_call: TRBV7-3
j_call: TRBJ1-6
cdr3_aa: ASSLTTGSPLH

clone_size: few
v_call: TRBV20-1
j_call: TRBJ2-1
cdr3_aa: SASRDSFYNEQF

clone_size: few
v_call: TRBV6-5
j_call: TRBJ1-2
cdr3_aa: ASRRDTDGYT

clone_size: few
v_call: TRBV7-9
j_call: TRBJ2-3
cdr3_aa: ASSPMGGEADTQY

clone_size: many
v_call: TRBV12-3/TRBV12-4
j_call: TRBJ2-1
cdr3_aa: ASSLYPFSYNEQF

clone_size: few
v_call: TRBV5-1
j_call: TRBJ2-2
cdr3_aa: ASSFSDLLGELF

clone_size: once
v_call: TRBV11-2
j_call: TRBJ2-7
cdr3_aa: ASSFTSGGSYEQY

clone_size: few
v_call: TRBV5-4
j_call: TRBJ2-3
cdr3_aa: ASSPTGGNPLGTQY

clone_size: many
v_call: TRBV29-1
j_call: TRBJ2-3
cdr3_aa: SVRPSTDTQY

clone_size: many
v_call: TRBV7-2
j_call: TRBJ2-7
cdr3_aa: ASSLKGVHEQY

clone_size: NA
v_call: TRBV6-5
j_call: TRBJ1-6
cdr3_aa: ASSYLLGQGSSPLH

clone_size: few
v_call: TRBV20-1
j_call: TRBJ2-1
cdr3_aa: SARKTLFGTSGVGEQF

clone_size: few
v_call: TRBV5-6
j_call: TRBJ2-5
cdr3_aa: ASSLGTGRGETQY

clone_size: few
v_call: TRBV5-4
j_call: TRBJ2-1
cdr3_aa: ASSEDRGDEQF

clone_size: NA
v_call: TRBV20-1
j_call: TRBJ2-3
cdr3_aa: SAWSYAKPDTQY

clone_size: NA
v_call: TRBV10-1
j_call: TRBJ2-7
cdr3_aa: ASSEGRIYEQY

clone_size: NA
v_call: TRBV7-9
j_call: TRBJ1-1
cdr3_aa: ASSFMVRGQQAF

clone_size: few
v_call: TRBV15
j_call: TRBJ1-1
cdr3_aa: ATSIRVNTEAF

clone_size: few
v_call: TRBV25-1
j_call: TRBJ2-3
cdr3_aa: ASSEWGPDTQY

clone_size: many
v_call: TRBV29-1
j_call: TRBJ1-3
cdr3_aa: SAGSGNTIY